One and the same sample provided the 13 T cell receptor beta chains below, sequenced in a study of tumor-infiltrating lymphocytes in primary liver carcinoma. Germline DNA was also extracted, and blood RNA was taken from unsorted whole blood. A primer in the constant region served to generate TCR beta cDNA from 450 to 650 ng of total RNA. Three nested multiplex PCR rounds, a slightly modified ARM-PCR, produced the libraries for TCR beta. Rounds one and two of PCR, each of 10 cycles, were primed with TRBV1-TRBV30 forward primers and a C-beta reverse primer. TCRdb re-called the multiplex PCR reads through MiXCR, storing one row per CDR3 protein. The sample carries about 300,000 distinct CDR3 sequences, about 62% recorded once. Material for sequencing was peripheral blood. Every receptor here comes from a man aged 35-49 years with primary liver carcinoma and hepatitis B virus infection.

A word on this clonotype: No conserved phenylalanine or tryptophan ends this CDR3, so it is likely a read error. This chain connects TRBV11-2 to TRBJ2-2; no clear D. This CDR3 region has 13 residues. Germline V gives CDR1 SGHAT, CDR2 FQNNGV. CDR3: CACSLWRTGELFY. CDR3 coding DNA: TGTGCCTGCAGCTTATGGAGAACCGGGGAGCTGTTTTAT.

As for this clonotype: Since no conserved phenylalanine or tryptophan closes the CDR3, a read error is the likely cause. V gene TRBV11-3 combines with J gene TRBJ2-3; 7 bases match TRBD2. This CDR3 is 16 amino acids long. Germline loops: CDR1 SGHNT, CDR2 YENEEA. The junction had 13 bases not matched to a gene; V was cut back by 5 bases and J by 5 bases. The CDR3 sequence: CASSRGLAGDGDTQYL. CDR3 bases: TGTGCCAGCAGCAGGGGACTGGCGGGAGATGGAGATACGCAGTATCTC.

This clonotype has ten or more counts. The chain is built from TRBV4-1 and TRBJ2-6; D not certain. Germline CDR1 MGHRA, CDR2 YSYEKL. The V end lost 0 bases, the J end lost 1 base, and 10 bases lay between the germline ends. The CDR3 totals 17 residues. The CDR3 spells CASSQEEWGSGANVLTF. The CDR3 nucleotides are TGCGCCAGCAGCCAAGAGGAATGGGGTTCTGGGGCCAACGTCCTGACTTTC.

The genes are TRBV28 and TRBJ2-2; D ambiguous. The CDR3 sequence is 14 residues long. Trimming removed 7 bases at V and 1 base at J, with 10 bases between. Per the germline V gene, CDR1 is MDHEN and CDR2 is SYDVKM. The CDR3: CASNEHLNTGELFF. CDR3 coding DNA: TGTGCCAGCAATGAACATTTGAACACCGGGGAGCTGTTTTTT.

The sample holds one count of this clonotype. The CDR3 end shows no conserved phenylalanine or tryptophan, and so a read error is likely. The chain couples TRBV11-1 to TRBJ2-2; D might be TRBD1 (6 bases). The germline V gene has CDR1 SGHAT and CDR2 FQDESV (reference sequence). The CDR3 runs to 12 residues. V dropped 5 bases and J dropped 6 bases, with 7 bases sitting between them. The CDR3: CASSQGPGELFI. CDR3 nucleotides: TGTGCCAGCAGCCAGGGGCCCGGGGAGCTGTTTATT.

This chain connects TRBV28 to TRBJ2-3; D remains ambiguous. In germline, CDR1 is MDHEN, CDR2 SYDVKM. Trimming pared 7 bases from V and 1 base from J, leaving 6 bases between. The CDR3 has 12 residues. The CDR3 DNA is TGTGCCAGCAACCAGGGCACAGATACGCAGTATTTT. Residues: CASNQGTDTQYF.

CDR3 DNA sequence: TGTGCCAGCAGTCACGGACTAGCGGGATCGGGGGAGCTGTTTTTT. It codes for CASSHGLAGSGELFF. The chain couples TRBV28 to TRBJ2-2, with 12 bases lining up with TRBD2. Germline assignment: CDR1 MDHEN and CDR2 SYDVKM. The CDR3 extends over 15 amino acids. The J segment lost 8 bases and the V segment lost 5 bases, leaving 6 bases of the junction unmatched.

This chain links TRBV30 with TRBJ2-7, with D possibly being TRBD1 (6 bases). This CDR3 region has 14 residues. Germline lookup yields CDR1 GTSNPN and CDR2 SVGIG (reference sequence). Trimming took off 2 bases at V and 6 bases at J, with 17 bases between the two ends. The CDR3 spells CAWSPQGTWGEQYF. The DNA for the CDR3 is TGTGCCTGGAGTCCACAGGGTACCTGGGGCGAGCAGTACTTC.

The chain is built from TRBV24-1 and TRBJ2-1; D may be TRBD2 (6 bases). The CDR3 is made up of 15 amino acids. Trimming left V 5 bases short and J 3 bases short, with 13 bases between. Germline assignment: CDR1 KGHDR and CDR2 SFDVKD. The CDR3 reads CATSAPGLVYNEQFF. The CDR3 nucleotides are TGTGCCACCAGTGCTCCGGGACTCGTCTACAATGAGCAGTTCTTC.

This clonotype has more than one count but fewer than ten. The genes are TRBV5-4 and TRBJ2-1; 10 nucleotides align to TRBD1. The CDR3 loop spans 16 amino acids. In germline, CDR1 is SGHNT, CDR2 YYREEE (reference sequence). V dropped 1 base and J dropped 5; count of bases not matched to a gene: 6. CDR3: CASSLPGQGPNNEQFF. The CDR3, as DNA: TGTGCCAGCAGCTTGCCGGGACAGGGGCCCAACAATGAGCAGTTCTTC. Full variable domain (outside the CDR3, taken from reference TRBV5-4 and TRBJ2-1): ETGVTQSPTHLIKTRGQQVTLRCSSQSGHNTVSWYQQALGQGPQFIFQYYREEENGRGNFPPRFSGLQFPNYSSELNVNALELDDSALYLCASSLPGQGPNNEQFFGPGTRLTVL.

This clonotype was detected only a few times. The rearrangement joins TRBV7-8 to TRBJ1-2; tentatively, D is TRBD1 (5 bases). The CDR3 is 14 amino acids. The V gene lost 5 bases and the J gene lost 5 bases, with 15 bases spanning the gap. Germline values: CDR1 SGHVS, CDR2 FQNEAQ. The CDR3 DNA follows: TGTGCCAGCAGCCTCACCCAAGACAGATATGGCTACACCTTC. This sequence encodes CASSLTQDRYGYTF. The whole variable domain, filled in from reference TRBV7-8 and TRBJ1-2, reads GAGVSQSPRYKVAKRGQDVALRCDPISGHVSLFWYQQALGQGPEFLTYFQNEAQLDKSGLPSDRFFAERPEGSVSTLKIQRTQQEDSAVYLCASSLTQDRYGYTFGSGTRLTVV.

Note on this clonotype: One end of the junction is discordant with germline, which a read error may explain. The rearrangement uses TRBV12-3 or TRBV12-4 and TRBJ2-3; maybe TRBD2 (6 bases). This CDR3 is built from 16 residues. DNA for the CDR3: TGTGTCAGCAGGCTGGAGGGAACGAGCGTCACAGATACACAGTATTTT. Translating gives CVSRLEGTSVTDTQYF.

This chain joins TRBV10-3 and TRBJ2-7; a weak D match, TRBD2 (5 bases). This CDR3 is built from 15 residues. V lost 6 bases to trimming and J lost 5 bases, with 20 bases between them. Germline V lookup: CDR1 ENHRY, CDR2 SYGVKD. As DNA, the CDR3 is TGTGCCATCAGGAGAGATCAGAGGGCTTCCCACGAGCAGTACTTC. It translates to CAIRRDQRASHEQYF.